This T cell receptor (beta chain) was retrieved from a study of regulatory T cells in long-lasting Graves disease. The study, taken as a whole, reports: Persistent patients had a count of shared public clonotypes (approximately 2,800) that exceeded that of new patients (roughly 1,000). Blood alone, not thyroid tissue, was studied.

HTBI primers from iRepertoire and Arm-PCR of CDR3 regions yielded the TCR beta libraries. In the authors' workflow: Detected in the samples were about 58 TRBV and about 15 TRBJ segments. TCRdb re-called the multiplex PCR reads with MiXCR, one entry per CDR3 protein. TCRdb's processing, not the authors', yielded these V and J calls. The data show about 470,000 distinct CDR3 sequences, with around 20% seen just once and 7.8% held by the top ten. Ten or more counts support this clonotype. Its antigen is not known. Described time point: persistent/refractory GD, antithyroid drugs over 5 years with positive TRAb. Extracted RNA from PBMCs served as the source of the TCR library. V was clipped by 7 bases and J by 5 bases, with 17 bases between them. The CDR3 sequence is 14 residues long.

V is TRBV12-3 or TRBV12-4 and J is TRBJ2-5; D perhaps matches TRBD1 (5 bases). Sequenced here: peripheral blood mononuclear cells (PBMCs), sampled when the disease was refractory, from a patient treated with antithyroid drugs. The sequence was obtained from a female donor with Graves disease. CDR3 protein: CASTPSDKGETQYF. In DNA, the CDR3 is TGTGCCAGCACCCCAAGCGATAAGGGGGAGACCCAGTACTTC.